The clone carrying this T cell receptor (beta chain) was counted many times. Its antigen remains unidentified. The data derive from a study of regulatory T cells in long-lasting Graves disease. Regarding the study as a whole: Small sample size may have lowered accuracy. Among the persistent patients, some 2,900 public clonotypes were shared, more than the 850 to 1,000 shared among new patients.

Relying on iRepertoire HTBI primers and Arm-PCR of CDR3 regions, the team built TCR beta libraries. One entry per CDR3 protein, called by TCRdb with MiXCR from the multiplex PCR reads. This table has roughly 410,000 distinct CDR3 sequences, 14% to 15% appearing once. Per germline, CDR1 SEHNR and CDR2 FQNEAQ (reference sequence). V was shortened by 5 bases and J by 0 bases, with 13 bases between the two germline ends. The CDR3 is made up of 15 amino acids. Regarding time point: newly diagnosed GD, antithyroid drugs for less than 3 months. PBMCs were the source of the RNA used for TCR sequencing. The same sample was also used in a study of T cells in Graves' hyperthyroidism and ophthalmopathy.

This receptor was taken from a woman aged 40 to 50 with Graves disease. The sequences come from peripheral blood mononuclear cells (PBMCs), collected at new diagnosis, from a patient treated with antithyroid drugs. V and J are TRBV7-9 and TRBJ2-5; D possibly corresponds to TRBD2 (5 bases). The CDR3 is CASSPAAGHQETQYF. The CDR3 coding sequence is TGTGCCAGCAGCCCAGCGGCGGGCCACCAAGAGACCCAGTACTTC. Based on the CDR3 plus reference TRBV7-9 and TRBJ2-5, the full variable domain is DTGVSQNPRHKITKRGQNVTFRCDPISEHNRLYWYRQTLGQGPEFLTYFQNEAQLEKSRLLSDRFSAERPKGSFSTLEIQRTEQGDSAMYLCASSPAAGHQETQYFGPGTRLLVL.